Sequencing of this TCR beta chain was carried out in a study of OX40 agonist ivuxolimab in advanced cancers. Study overall: Prior checkpoint blockade (anti-PD-1, anti-PD-L1 or anti-CTLA-4) was permitted; roughly 40% had it. In three patients, partial responses were observed, one with hepatocellular carcinoma and two with cutaneous melanoma.

Concerning this clone: As yet, its antigen is unknown.

Clones were sequenced by immunoSEQ multiplex PCR, and TCRdb holds only the in-frame ones, with some missing. The table lists roughly 29,000 clones, approximately 84% of them singletons. Study observations and caveats: Also present in some nonresponders was a low level of normalized T-cell clonal expansion.

Per the germline V gene, CDR1 is ENHRY and CDR2 is SYGVKD. There are 12 residues in the CDR3. The ends were cut back, 3 bases at V and 12 bases at J, with 14 bases in the middle. The sequencing used CD4+ or CD8+ T cells sorted from blood, collected in a trial of the OX40 agonist ivuxolimab. The receptor was derived from an adult with an advanced solid tumor such as melanoma, head and neck, liver or kidney cancer. The V call is TRBV10-3, the J call TRBJ1-2; D is perhaps TRBD1 (6 bases). The CDR3 is CAISDPSSGDTF. As DNA, the CDR3 is TGTGCCATCAGTGACCCGAGCTCAGGGGACACCTTC.